The clone carrying this TCR beta chain has only one observation. This specimen comes from a study of cytomegalovirus exposure and HLA in healthy donors. The CDR3 is 16 residues long. The PCR was carried out with 60 Vbeta primers and 13 Jbeta primers. Here immunoSEQ multiplex PCR was the method, and the copy in TCRdb shows in-frame clones only, minus some. Seen here are approximately 110,000 clones, 74% observed once, and the top ten hold roughly 2.5%. The sequenced material came from PBMCs. The chain carries TRBV21-1 and TRBJ1-5; the D call of TRBD1 is as the table states it, not checked on the DNA. TRBV21-1 is designated a pseudogene. This clonotype originated in a man aged 45-65 years in good health and CMV-seropositive. The CDR3 spells CASSKELNRGDQPQHF. The CDR3 region has the DNA TGTGCCAGCAGCAAAGAGTTAAACAGGGGCGATCAGCCCCAGCATTTT.